This TCR beta chain was identified in a study of T cell changes during pregnancy in multiple sclerosis. This clone was recorded only once. Here immunoSEQ multiplex PCR was the method, and the copy in TCRdb shows in-frame clones only, minus some. Among 100,000 or so clones, almost 95% were seen once, and the ten largest hold 0.7% to 0.9%. Trimming shortened V by 7 bases and J by 3 bases, and 16 bases separated the two germline ends. The CDR3 is 14 amino acids. Per germline, CDR1 SQVTM and CDR2 ANQGSEA. The chain uses TRBV29-1 and TRBJ2-1; D possibly corresponds to TRBD1 (5 bases). The TCR sequence derives from a female donor with multiple sclerosis, enrolled in a pregnancy study. The material was peripheral blood, obtained before pregnancy. The CDR3 nucleotides read TGCAGCGCCTGGGAAAGGGGCGGCTACAATGAGCAGTTCTTC. It yields the protein CSAWERGGYNEQFF.